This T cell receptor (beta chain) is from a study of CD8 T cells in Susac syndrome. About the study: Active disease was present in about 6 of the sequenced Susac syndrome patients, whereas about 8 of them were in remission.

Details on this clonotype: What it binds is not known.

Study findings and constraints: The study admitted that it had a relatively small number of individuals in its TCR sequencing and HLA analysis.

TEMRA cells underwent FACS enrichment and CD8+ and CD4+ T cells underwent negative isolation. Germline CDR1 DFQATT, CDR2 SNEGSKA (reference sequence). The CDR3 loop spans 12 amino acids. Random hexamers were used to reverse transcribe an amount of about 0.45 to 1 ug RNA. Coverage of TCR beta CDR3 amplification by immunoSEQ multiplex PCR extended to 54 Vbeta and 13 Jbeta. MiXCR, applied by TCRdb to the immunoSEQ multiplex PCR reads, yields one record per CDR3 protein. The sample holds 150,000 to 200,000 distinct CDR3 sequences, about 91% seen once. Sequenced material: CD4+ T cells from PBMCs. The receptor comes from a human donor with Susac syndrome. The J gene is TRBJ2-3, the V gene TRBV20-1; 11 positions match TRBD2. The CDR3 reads CSPKLAGGTQYF. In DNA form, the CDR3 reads TGCAGCCCCAAGCTAGCGGGGGGCACGCAGTATTTT.